The clone carrying this T cell receptor (beta chain) was recorded a few times. The antigen remains undetermined. By way of CD45RO/CCR7/CD25/CD127/CD95/CD27, the CD4+ regulatory, stem cell-like memory, central memory and naive cells were sorted. This entry is derived from a study of beta chain features in type 1 diabetes. Looking at the study overall: Healthy donors and patients had similar age, gender and cell yields.

Study-wide results and limits: Compared with healthy donors, patients appeared to share more similar naive, central memory and regulatory TCRB repertoires. Type 1 diabetes patients had moderately but significantly shorter TCRB CDR3s in all four CD4+ subsets. Resolution of whether HLA type affects TCRB rearrangement was not achieved here.

The investigators reverse transcribed all of the isolated RNA, so they sequenced expressed TCRB transcripts. Assay: immunoSEQ multiplex PCR; the TCRdb copy retains only in-frame clones and omits some. The table has 150,000 to 190,000 clones, about 9.3% seen once. What was sequenced was central memory CD4+ T cells from blood. The receptor's source is a man aged 30 to 39 with type 1 diabetes.

The CDR3 region is CASSPLMNTEAFF. DNA for the CDR3: TGTGCCAGCAGCCCCTTAATGAACACTGAAGCTTTCTTT. The rearrangement joins TRBV16 to TRBJ1-1; D gene unclear. V lost 4 bases to trimming and J lost 0 bases, with 6 bases between them. The CDR3 length is 13 residues. Germline lookup yields CDR1 KGHSY and CDR2 FQNENV.